These 19 T cell receptor beta chains share one sample of origin, sequenced in a study of Tregs in tolerant kidney transplant recipients. This table comes from immunoSEQ multiplex PCR, and its TCRdb copy is limited to in-frame clones, with some not included. Of under 85,000 clones listed, 70% to 90% are singletons. The sample here was CD4+ T cells from blood, taken before the transplant. These receptors came from a human donor who received a combined kidney and bone marrow transplant.

The V gene is TRBV14, the J gene TRBJ2-7, with 15 bases fitting TRBD2. After removal of 3 bases from V and 0 bases from J, the junction contained 3 bases not matched to a gene. CDR3 size: 17 residues. The V gene's germline CDR1 is SGHDN and CDR2 FVKESK. This CDR3 reads CASSQRTSGRASYEQYF. The CDR3 DNA reads as TGTGCCAGCAGCCAGAGGACTAGCGGGAGGGCCTCCTACGAGCAGTACTTC.

This rearrangement joins TRBV9 to TRBJ2-2, with no clear D. Germline CDR1 is SGDLS and CDR2 is YYNGEE. The ends were cut back, 0 bases at V and 2 bases at J, with 8 bases in the middle. The CDR3 runs to 15 residues. The CDR3 reads CASSVVGSNTGELFF. The CDR3 DNA sequence: TGTGCCAGCAGCGTAGTGGGCAGCAACACCGGGGAGCTGTTTTTT.

Of note for this clone: A read error may account for a junction end that differs from germline. The V and J genes are TRBV27 and TRBJ2-7; 8 nucleotides match TRBD2. The germline V gene encodes CDR1 MNHEY and CDR2 SMNVEV (reference sequence). The CDR3 spans 13 residues. The CDR3 DNA is TGTGCCAGCAATTTAGCGGGATCCTACGAGCAGTACTTC. This encodes CASNLAGSYEQYF.

For the CDR3, the DNA is TGTGCCAGCAGCTTAGGGCTAGCGGGCGGACCCACCGGGGAGCTGTTTTTT. It encodes CASSLGLAGGPTGELFF. The chain combines TRBV7-2 with TRBJ2-2; 8 bases map to TRBD2. The CDR3 length is 17 residues. Germline assignment: CDR1 SGHTA and CDR2 FQGNSA. The V segment lost 1 base and the J segment 4 bases; nucleotides outside the gene matches: 8. The entire variable domain, with the rest obtained from reference TRBV7-2 and TRBJ2-2, is as follows: GAGVSQSPSNKVTEKGKDVELRCDPISGHTALYWYRQSLGQGLEFLIYFQGNSAPDKSGLPSDRFSAERTGGSVSTLTIQRTQQEDSAVYLCASSLGLAGGPTGELFFGEGSRLTVL.

The chain uses TRBV5-1 and TRBJ1-2; D uncertain. Looked up from germline, CDR1 is SGHRS and CDR2 is YFSETQ. V lost 0 bases and J 1 base, leaving 7 bases between the germline ends. This CDR3 is built from 14 residues. The CDR3 coding sequence is TGCGCCAGCAGCTTGGATGCGGTTAACTATGGCTACACCTTC. Its translation is CASSLDAVNYGYTF.

V is TRBV6-1 and J is TRBJ1-1; 7 bases fit TRBD1. In germline, CDR1 is MNHNS, CDR2 SASEGT. There are 13 residues in the CDR3. The ends lost 6 bases at V and 1 base at J; junction bases unmatched: 2. The CDR3 coding sequence is TGTGCCAGCAGGGGACAGAGGAACACTGAAGCTTTCTTT. Protein: CASRGQRNTEAFF.

This chain uses TRBV14 with TRBJ2-7; TRBD1 matches 10 bases. V lost 0 bases to trimming and J lost 2 bases; unmatched junction nucleotides: 16. The CDR3 totals 20 residues. Germline assignment: CDR1 SGHDN and CDR2 FVKESK. Here the CDR3 DNA reads TGTGCCAGCAGCCAAGATTCAGCGGGACAGGGGCTAGGAGGGGCCTACGAGCAGTACTTC. Its translation is CASSQDSAGQGLGGAYEQYF.

The rearrangement joins TRBV2 to TRBJ1-5; D perhaps matches TRBD1 (6 bases). The CDR3 consists of 13 residues. V lost 5 bases to trimming and J lost 3 bases, with 8 bases between them. Germline lookup yields CDR1 SNHLY and CDR2 FYNNEI. The chain's CDR3 is CASSRTVNQPQHF. Written as DNA, the CDR3 is TGTGCCAGCAGTCGGACAGTCAATCAGCCCCAGCATTTT.

The V and J genes are TRBV7-3 and TRBJ2-7, with TRBD2 matching over 9 bases. V lost 5 bases to trimming and J lost 10 bases; unmatched junction nucleotides: 18. CDR1 and CDR2 (germline): SGHTA, FQGTGA. This CDR3 spans 16 amino acids. This CDR3 is CASSPNPLGAGGSQYF. The DNA for the CDR3 is TGTGCCAGCAGCCCCAACCCCCTTGGAGCGGGAGGATCCCAGTACTTC.

The rearrangement links TRBV10-3 to TRBJ2-7; a possible D gene is TRBD2 (11 bases). V dropped 6 bases and J dropped 5 bases, with 29 bases sitting between them. The CDR3 is 18 amino acids. Germline assignment: CDR1 ENHRY and CDR2 SYGVKD. The CDR3 is CAISPGQGIAGGFNEQYF. For the CDR3, the DNA is TGTGCCATCAGCCCGGGACAGGGGATAGCGGGAGGGTTTAACGAGCAGTACTTC.

The chain links TRBV2 to TRBJ1-5, with 11 bases matching TRBD1. CDR3 length: 14 residues. V lost 6 bases to trimming and J lost 7 bases; unmatched junction nucleotides: 5. CDR1 and CDR2 from the germline V gene are SNHLY and FYNNEI. CDR3 in amino acids: CASSVDRGRQPQHF. In nucleotides, the CDR3 is TGTGCCAGCAGCGTGGACAGGGGGCGACAGCCCCAGCATTTT.

This clone was seen a single time. This chain joins TRBV11-2 and TRBJ1-4, with D maybe TRBD1 (6 bases). This CDR3 has 15 residues. Per the germline V gene, CDR1 is SGHAT and CDR2 is FQNNGV. V was cut by 5 bases and J by 6 bases, with 16 bases left in between. CDR3: CASSTNGQKDEKLFF. CDR3 nucleotide sequence: TGTGCCAGCAGCACTAACGGACAGAAAGATGAAAAACTGTTTTTT. The full variable domain, in which reference TRBV11-2 and TRBJ1-4 provide the parts outside the CDR3, is EAGVAQSPRYKIIEKRQSVAFWCNPISGHATLYWYQQILGQGPKLLIQFQNNGVVDDSQLPKDRFSAERLKGVDSTLKIQPAKLEDSAVYLCASSTNGQKDEKLFFGSGTQLSVL.

J is TRBJ1-4 and V is TRBV7-9; no clear D. Germline V lookup: CDR1 SEHNR, CDR2 FQNEAQ (reference sequence). V lost 1 base and J lost 7, with 16 bases in between. CDR3 size: 16 residues. In DNA, the CDR3 is TGTGCCAGCAGCTTAGGCGAAATCACAAGCGGTGAAAAACTGTTTTTT. It is translated as CASSLGEITSGEKLFF.

This clone was detected once. V usage is TRBV4-3 and J usage is TRBJ2-1, with 12 bases identical to TRBD2. CDR3 size: 15 residues. Germline loops: CDR1 LGHNA, CDR2 YSLEER. Trimming took 1 base from V and 9 from J; bases not matched to a gene: 4. The CDR3 spells CASSQGLAGVGEQFF. The DNA for the CDR3 is TGCGCCAGCAGCCAAGGACTAGCGGGAGTTGGTGAGCAGTTCTTC.

V usage is TRBV5-1 and J usage is TRBJ2-7; no firm D call. The ends were cut back, 5 bases at V and 0 bases at J, with 12 bases in the middle. CDR1 and CDR2 from the germline V gene are SGHRS and YFSETQ. There are 14 residues in the CDR3. The CDR3 here is CASSSGPSSYEQYF. The CDR3 region has the DNA TGCGCCAGCAGTTCAGGCCCAAGCTCCTACGAGCAGTACTTC.

This chain uses TRBV5-1 with TRBJ2-2; 9 nucleotides line up with TRBD2. J lost 4 bases, V lost 0 bases, and 4 bases had no gene match. The CDR3 spans 16 residues. From germline, CDR1 is SGHRS and CDR2 YFSETQ. As DNA, the CDR3 is TGCGCCAGCAGCTTGGACCCTAGCGGGGCCACCGGGGAGCTGTTTTTT. This codes for CASSLDPSGATGELFF.

V and J are TRBV19 and TRBJ2-7, with 8 bases aligning to TRBD1. The CDR3 contains 15 residues. V shed 3 bases and J 6 bases; nucleotides not matched to a gene: 10. The germline gives CDR1 LNHDA, CDR2 SQIVND (reference sequence). The CDR3 reads CASSMADRAGGEQYF. DNA for the CDR3: TGTGCCAGTAGTATGGCGGACAGGGCAGGAGGCGAGCAGTACTTC.

V gene TRBV6-5 combines with J gene TRBJ2-7; 7 nucleotides match TRBD2. With V trimmed by 0 bases and J by 2 bases, 7 bases remained unmatched. Germline CDR1 and CDR2: MNHEY and SVGAGI. This CDR3 region has 16 residues. The CDR3 reads CASSYSRTSHPYEQYF. CDR3 bases: TGTGCCAGCAGTTACTCGCGGACTAGTCATCCCTACGAGCAGTACTTC.

The DNA of the CDR3 is TGCGCCAGCAGCTTAGGAGACGAGCAGTACTTC. Translating it yields CASSLGDEQYF. V and J are TRBV5-1 and TRBJ2-7; no firm D call. The germline V gene has CDR1 SGHRS and CDR2 YFSETQ. The V and J ends lost 2 bases and 5 bases respectively, with 5 bases between them. The CDR3 contains 11 residues.